The 10 T cell receptor beta chains given below trace back to one sample, sequenced in a study of molecular identifiers for immune sequencing clone quantification. Using its own MiXCR run on the PCR reads, TCRdb lists one record per CDR3 protein. The table lists approximately 670,000 distinct CDR3 sequences, less than 20% of them singletons. Sequencing used naive CD8+ T cells from blood, with Jurkat cell RNA spiked in. Subset denoted: FACS-sorted CD8+CD4-CCR7+CD45RA+ naive T cells. The receptor source for this set is a human donor in good health. Some libraries in this study had Jurkat cell RNA spiked in.

This clonotype was picked up a small number of times. The chain combines TRBV11-2 with TRBJ1-4; the D is unclear. V was pared by 6 bases and J by 8 bases, with 10 bases between. Germline V CDR1 and CDR2: SGHAT, FQNNGV. The CDR3 has 12 residues. The CDR3 sequence is CASRSLPEKLFF. The DNA for the CDR3 is TGTGCCAGCAGATCACTCCCGGAAAAACTGTTTTTT.

A few counts support this clonotype. This chain uses TRBV12-3 or TRBV12-4 with TRBJ1-5; 9 bases fit TRBD1. J lost 11 bases, V lost 6 bases, and 20 bases had no gene match. The CDR3 covers 17 residues. The CDR3 reads CASSHLEPGQGESAQHF. The CDR3 DNA follows: TGTGCCAGCAGCCACCTGGAACCGGGACAGGGCGAATCAGCCCAGCATTTT.

Remarks on this clonotype: A read error may explain this, as a much larger clone is one base away. CDR3 sequence reads: CASSVDSSSHNEQFF. The DNA for the CDR3 is TGTGCCAGCAGCGTAGACTCCAGCTCCCACAATGAGCAGTTCTTC. The chain uses TRBV7-6 and TRBJ2-1; D gene ambiguous. This CDR3 comprises 15 residues. CDR1 and CDR2 from the germline V gene are SGHVS and FNYEAQ.

This sequence joins TRBV19 and TRBJ1-4, with 7 bases that match TRBD1. This CDR3 comprises 15 residues. From germline, CDR1 is LNHDA and CDR2 SQIVND (reference sequence). V lost 4 bases and J lost 4; bases outside the gene matches: 6. The chain's CDR3 is CASSTGGRSNEKLFF. In nucleotides, the CDR3 is TGTGCCAGTAGTACAGGGGGTCGGAGTAATGAAAAACTGTTTTTT. The complete variable domain, with remaining parts taken from reference TRBV19 and TRBJ1-4, reads DGGITQSPKYLFRKEGQNVTLSCEQNLNHDAMYWYRQDPGQGLRLIYYSQIVNDFQKGDIAEGYSVSREKKESFPLTVTSAQKNPTAFYLCASSTGGRSNEKLFFGSGTQLSVL.

This clonotype was counted ten times or more. The rearrangement joins TRBV30 to TRBJ2-4; D uncertain. The germline gives CDR1 GTSNPN, CDR2 SVGIG (reference sequence). The V gene lost 3 bases and the J gene lost 0 bases, with 15 bases spanning the gap. The CDR3 covers 16 residues. The CDR3 DNA is TGTGCCTGGAGCACAACCGCCACGAGAGCCAAAAACATTCAGTACTTC. Translating it yields CAWSTTATRAKNIQYF.

This clonotype was seen ten or more times. This chain joins TRBV6-6 and TRBJ2-3; 8 positions agree with TRBD1. Losses at the gene ends were 6 bases for V and 3 bases for J; bases not matched to a gene: 8. CDR1 and CDR2 from the germline V gene are MNHNY and SVGAGI (reference sequence). The CDR3 sequence is 15 residues long. The CDR3 coding sequence is TGTGCCAGCAGCTGGGACAGGAGTACTACAGATACGCAGTATTTT. Protein sequence: CASSWDRSTTDTQYF.

This clonotype showed up many times. This chain connects TRBV11-2 to TRBJ1-1; D gene ambiguous. CDR3 size: 16 residues. CDR1 is SGHAT, CDR2 FQNNGV, per germline. The ends were cut back, 0 bases at V and 1 base at J, with 12 bases in the middle. CDR3 DNA: TGTGCCAGCAGCTTAGATCTGTGGGATAGGAACACTGAAGCTTTCTTT. Translation: CASSLDLWDRNTEAFF. Together with reference TRBV11-2 and TRBJ1-1, the CDR3 gives the full variable domain: EAGVAQSPRYKIIEKRQSVAFWCNPISGHATLYWYQQILGQGPKLLIQFQNNGVVDDSQLPKDRFSAERLKGVDSTLKIQPAKLEDSAVYLCASSLDLWDRNTEAFFGQGTRLTVV.

This clonotype came up many times. The genes are TRBV6-2 or TRBV6-3 and TRBJ2-1, with D unclear. The germline V gene encodes CDR1 MNHEY and CDR2 SVGEGT. The CDR3 length is 11 residues. The V and J ends lost 5 bases and 5 bases respectively, with 4 bases between them. This CDR3 reads CASSGNNEQFF. CDR3 in DNA: TGTGCCAGCAGTGGTAACAATGAGCAGTTCTTC.

The chain is built from TRBV27 and TRBJ2-7; 12 nucleotides line up with TRBD2. J was trimmed by 7 bases and V by 5 bases; bases with no gene match: 9. The CDR3 contains 15 residues. CDR1 is MNHEY and CDR2 is SMNVEV in the germline V gene (reference sequence). The CDR3: CASSNRLAGDLEQYF. CDR3 coding DNA: TGTGCCAGCAGTAATCGACTAGCGGGGGACCTTGAGCAGTACTTC.

Many counts were recorded for this clonotype. V is TRBV18 and J is TRBJ1-1, with 9 bases that match TRBD1. V trimming: 0 bases; J trimming: 6 bases; junction bases outside the gene matches: 8. From germline, CDR1 is KGHSH and CDR2 LQKENI. The CDR3 extends over 16 amino acids. The CDR3, as DNA: TGTGCCAGCTCACCACCGAGGACAGGGGAGGGGGCTGAAGCTTTCTTT. Its translation: CASSPPRTGEGAEAFF.